These 20 T cell receptor beta chains were sequenced from one sample in a study of CD8 T cells in Susac syndrome. Random hexamers served to reverse transcribe roughly 0.5 to 1 ug RNA. TCRdb fed the immunoSEQ multiplex PCR reads into MiXCR, producing one record per CDR3 protein. The data contain about 250,000 distinct CDR3 sequences, just over 90% of them singletons. The sequenced material came from CD4+ T cells from PBMCs. These receptors were obtained from a human donor with multiple sclerosis.

The chain is built from TRBV7-2 and TRBJ1-2; the D is unclear. Trimming took off 5 bases at V and 0 bases at J, with 4 bases between the two ends. Germline V gene sequence: CDR1 SGHTA, CDR2 FQGNSA. This CDR3 comprises 12 residues. In DNA form, the CDR3 reads TGTGCCAGCAGCCTGCCTAACTATGGCTACACCTTC. The encoded protein is CASSLPNYGYTF.

This clonotype came up a few times. The chain carries TRBV20-1 and TRBJ2-1, with 13 bases lining up with TRBD2. With 3 bases clipped from V and 7 bases from J, the junction kept 6 bases outside the gene matches. The CDR3 sequence is 15 residues long. The germline V gene has CDR1 DFQATT and CDR2 SNEGSKA (reference sequence). The CDR3, as DNA: TGCAGTGCTAGGCCCGGACTAGCGGGAGATAATGAGCAGTTCTTC. Translation gives CSARPGLAGDNEQFF.

This chain links TRBV7-3 with TRBJ2-7, with TRBD1 identical over 8 bases. Germline V lookup: CDR1 SGHTA, CDR2 FQGTGA. This CDR3 is built from 15 residues. V was clipped by 3 bases and J by 2 bases; unmatched bases: 6. This CDR3 is CASSFSGGRAYEQYF. CDR3 nucleotide sequence: TGTGCCAGCAGCTTCTCAGGGGGCAGGGCCTACGAGCAGTACTTC.

The chain uses TRBV29-1 and TRBJ1-1, with D tentatively TRBD1 (6 bases). Germline values: CDR1 SQVTM, CDR2 ANQGSEA. V was trimmed by 6 bases and J by 0 bases, leaving 8 bases between them. CDR3 length: 12 amino acids. The CDR3 nucleotides are TGCAGCGTGGGGGGCATGAACACTGAAGCTTTCTTT. Translation: CSVGGMNTEAFF.

The chain has TRBV15 and TRBJ1-4; D might be TRBD1 (5 bases). The length of the CDR3 is 16 residues. The germline V and J ends were trimmed by 0 bases and 5 bases, with 13 bases remaining between them. Germline assignment: CDR1 LNHNV and CDR2 YYDKDF (reference sequence). The CDR3 spells CATSRDPGRRNEKLFF. The CDR3 DNA follows: TGTGCCACCAGCAGAGATCCGGGACGACGAAATGAAAAACTGTTTTTT.

J is TRBJ1-1 and V is TRBV10-2; 8 nucleotides line up with TRBD1. The CDR3 consists of 14 residues. J gave up 1 base and V 6 bases, and 4 bases lay outside the gene matches. In germline, CDR1 is WSHSY, CDR2 SAAADI. The CDR3 bases are TGCGCCAGCAGACGCGGGACAGGGAACACTGAAGCTTTCTTT. This codes for CASRRGTGNTEAFF.

In nucleotides, the CDR3 is TGTGCCAGCAGCCCCACCAGGTTCCATGAAAAACTGTTTTTT. Its translation is CASSPTRFHEKLFF. The chain carries TRBV7-8 and TRBJ1-4; no clear D. The CDR3 extends over 14 amino acids. Germline V gene data show CDR1 as SGHVS and CDR2 as FQNEAQ. V was pared by 5 bases and J by 6 bases, with 13 bases between.

V gene TRBV18 combines with J gene TRBJ1-2; D uncertain. Trimming left V 0 bases short and J 6 bases short, with 5 bases between. The CDR3 runs 12 residues. Per germline, CDR1 KGHSH and CDR2 LQKENI. The CDR3 coding sequence is TGTGCCAGCTCACCACCGGGAAATGGCTACACCTTC. As protein: CASSPPGNGYTF. Complete variable domain (other parts from reference TRBV18 and TRBJ1-2): NAGVMQNPRHLVRRRGQEARLRCSPMKGHSHVYWYRQLPEEGLKFMVYLQKENIIDESGMPKERFSAEFPKEGPSILRIQQVVRGDSAAYFCASSPPGNGYTFGSGTRLTVV.

The chain is built from TRBV30 and TRBJ2-1, with TRBD1 identical over 8 bases. From germline, CDR1 is GTSNPN and CDR2 SVGIG (reference sequence). The CDR3 sequence is 14 residues long. V was pared by 5 bases and J by 7 bases, with 10 bases of the junction left unmatched. CDR3 residues: CAWETGAGVNEQFF. The CDR3 DNA reads as TGTGCCTGGGAGACAGGGGCTGGTGTTAATGAGCAGTTCTTC.

The chain links TRBV5-4 to TRBJ2-5; D possibly corresponds to TRBD2 (7 bases). This CDR3 is built from 15 residues. V lost 0 bases and J 1 base, leaving 10 bases between the germline ends. The V gene's germline CDR1 is SGHNT and CDR2 YYREEE (reference sequence). The DNA for the CDR3 is TGTGCCAGCAGCTTGGTCGCGGGGGCCCAAGAGACCCAGTACTTC. Translating gives CASSLVAGAQETQYF.

The chain joins TRBV30 to TRBJ1-5; TRBD1 agrees at 9 bases. Germline V gene lookup returns CDR1 GTSNPN and CDR2 SVGIG (reference sequence). V shed 5 bases and J 6 bases; nucleotides not matched to a gene: 5. The CDR3 has 13 residues. CDR3 nucleotide sequence: TGTGCCTGGGGAAGACAGGGGGTTCAGCCCCAGCATTTT. The encoded protein is CAWGRQGVQPQHF.

The V call is TRBV5-6, the J call TRBJ2-5; TRBD2 matches at 7 bases. J gave up 9 bases and V 2 bases, and 7 bases lay outside the gene matches. The CDR3 runs to 13 residues. Germline V CDR1 and CDR2: SGHDT, YYEEEE. CDR3 in DNA: TGTGCCAGCAGCTTCCCGACGGGGGGTTCCCAGTACTTC. Its translation is CASSFPTGGSQYF.

The V call is TRBV7-9, the J call TRBJ2-1, with 7 bases fitting TRBD1. The CDR3 contains 16 residues. Trimming removed 5 bases from V and 3 bases from J; junction bases left unmatched: 10. Germline V gene sequence: CDR1 SEHNR, CDR2 FQNEAQ (reference sequence). The CDR3 nucleotides read TGTGCCAGCAGCCCCCGACAGGGTGTAGACTACAATGAGCAGTTCTTC. It yields the protein CASSPRQGVDYNEQFF. The whole variable domain, filled in from reference TRBV7-9 and TRBJ2-1, reads DTGVSQNPRHKITKRGQNVTFRCDPISEHNRLYWYRQTLGQGPEFLTYFQNEAQLEKSRLLSDRFSAERPKGSFSTLEIQRTEQGDSAMYLCASSPRQGVDYNEQFFGPGTRLTVL.

V and J are TRBV11-3 and TRBJ2-7; 8 bases are shared with TRBD1. Germline V gives CDR1 SGHNT, CDR2 YENEEA. V was clipped by 4 bases and J by 0 bases; unmatched bases: 5. The CDR3 is 15 amino acids. CDR3 nucleotide sequence: TGTGCCAGCAGCTCCCGGACAGGGAACTCCTACGAGCAGTACGTC. This encodes CASSSRTGNSYEQYV.

The chain is built from TRBV12-3 or TRBV12-4 and TRBJ1-2; 7 bases fit TRBD1. V lost 6 bases and J lost 4; bases outside the gene matches: 5. This CDR3 has 13 residues. Here the CDR3 reads CASRLTGIYGYTF. The CDR3 nucleotides read TGTGCCAGCAGACTGACAGGGATCTATGGCTACACCTTC.

CDR3 nucleotides: TGTGCCAGTAGTACAGCAGGGAGAGCCAAAAACATTCAGTACTTC. Translating it yields CASSTAGRAKNIQYF. The chain recombines TRBV19 with TRBJ2-4, with D possibly called TRBD1 or TRBD2 (5 bases each). Trimming removed 4 bases at V and 0 bases at J, with 10 bases between. Germline CDR1 reads LNHDA; CDR2 reads SQIVND (reference sequence). This CDR3 has 15 amino acids.

V gene TRBV19 combines with J gene TRBJ1-1; D remains unclear. The CDR3 is 13 amino acids. V lost 5 bases, J lost 3 bases, and 10 bases lay in between. The germline V gene encodes CDR1 LNHDA and CDR2 SQIVND (reference sequence). CDR3 coding DNA: TGTGCCAGTAGTTCCACAGAGGACACTGAAGCTTTCTTT. Its translation: CASSSTEDTEAFF.

The J gene is TRBJ2-6, the V gene TRBV5-6; 12 nucleotides agree with TRBD1. CDR3 length equals 21 residues. Germline CDR1 is SGHDT and CDR2 is YYEEEE. V lost 4 bases, J lost 4 bases, and 18 bases stayed unmatched. The CDR3 bases are TGTGCCAGCAGCGCGCTTGGGATACCGGGACAGGGGGCTGGGGGGGCCAACGTCCTGACTTTC. This codes for CASSALGIPGQGAGGANVLTF.

The V call is TRBV6-4, the J call TRBJ2-3; D is perhaps TRBD1 or TRBD2 (5 bases each). The CDR3 runs to 13 residues. The V and J ends lost 6 bases and 6 bases respectively, with 13 bases between them. Per the germline V gene, CDR1 is MRHNA and CDR2 is SNTAGT. The CDR3 nucleotides read TGTGCCAGCAGAGGGACCAACAGCGATACGCAGTATTTT. Translating it yields CASRGTNSDTQYF.

The chain links TRBV5-1 to TRBJ1-5, with D unclear. The CDR3 runs to 14 residues. The ends were cut back, 0 bases at V and 5 bases at J, with 9 bases in the middle. Germline V gives CDR1 SGHRS, CDR2 YFSETQ. The CDR3 DNA is TGCGCCAGCAGCTTGGAGGATGTGGATCAGCCCCAGCATTTT. Its protein product is CASSLEDVDQPQHF.